This entry is about one T cell receptor beta chain. V lost 4 bases to trimming and J lost 6 bases, with 19 bases between them. Looked up from germline, CDR1 is SGHTA and CDR2 is FQGNSA. This CDR3 region has 17 residues. This sample stems from a study of blood T cell repertoires in COVID-19. Per the authors' pipeline: Estimates of nucleated cell counts were drawn from the amplification of reference gene primers. Only in-frame clones appear in the TCRdb table, and some are missing; sequencing was by immunoSEQ multiplex PCR. V and J calls plus clone size are reproduced from that table; the DNA served to infer D and trimming. The data show 110,000 or so clones, with roughly 82% seen just once and 9% to 13% held by the top ten.

The chain combines TRBV7-2 with TRBJ1-6; D is uncertain. This TCR came from a human donor in a cohort sampled during active COVID-19. Material for sequencing was peripheral blood. Here the CDR3 reads CASSSPRADGPNSPLHF. The DNA of the CDR3 is TGTGCCAGCAGCTCACCGAGGGCGGACGGCCCTAATTCACCCCTCCACTTT.